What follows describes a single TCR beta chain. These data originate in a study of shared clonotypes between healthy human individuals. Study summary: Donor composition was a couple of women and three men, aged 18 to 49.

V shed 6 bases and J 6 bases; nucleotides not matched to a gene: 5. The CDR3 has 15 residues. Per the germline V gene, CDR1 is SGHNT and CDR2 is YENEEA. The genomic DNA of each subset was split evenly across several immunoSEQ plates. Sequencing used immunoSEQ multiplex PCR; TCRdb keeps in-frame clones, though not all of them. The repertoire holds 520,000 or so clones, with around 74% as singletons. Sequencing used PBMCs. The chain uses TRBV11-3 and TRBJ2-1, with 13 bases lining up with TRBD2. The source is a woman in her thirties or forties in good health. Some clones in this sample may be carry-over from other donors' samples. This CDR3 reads CASSRGLAGVNEQFF. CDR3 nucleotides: TGTGCCAGCAGTCGCGGACTAGCGGGAGTCAATGAGCAGTTCTTC.